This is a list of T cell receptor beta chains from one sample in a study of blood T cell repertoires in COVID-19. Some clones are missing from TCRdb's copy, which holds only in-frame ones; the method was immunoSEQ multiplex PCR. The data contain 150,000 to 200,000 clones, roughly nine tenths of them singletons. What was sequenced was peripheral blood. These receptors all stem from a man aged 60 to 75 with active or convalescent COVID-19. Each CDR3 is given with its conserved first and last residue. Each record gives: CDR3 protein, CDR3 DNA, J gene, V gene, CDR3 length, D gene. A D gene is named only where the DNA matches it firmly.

CDR3: CASSITDMNTEAFF
DNA: TGCGCCAGCAGCATTACAGATATGAACACTGAAGCTTTCTTT
J: TRBJ1-1
V: TRBV5-1
length: 14
D: NA

CDR3: CASSRDRESRGYTF
DNA: TGCGCCAGCAGCCGGGACAGGGAATCTAGGGGCTACACCTTC
J: TRBJ1-2
V: TRBV5-1
length: 14
D: TRBD1

CDR3: CASSEGEGLVGNTIYF
DNA: TGTGCCAGCAGTGAAGGGGAGGGGCTGGTTGGAAACACCATATATTTT
J: TRBJ1-3
V: TRBV2
length: 16
D: NA

CDR3: CASSELGARGEAGNTIYF
DNA: TGTGCCAGCAGTGAACTGGGTGCCCGGGGTGAAGCTGGAAACACCATATATTTT
J: TRBJ1-3
V: TRBV6-1
length: 18
D: NA

CDR3: CASSREQGASGSPLHF
DNA: TGTGCCAGCAGCAGAGAACAGGGGGCATCAGGTTCACCCCTCCACTTT
J: TRBJ1-6
V: TRBV2
length: 16
D: TRBD1

CDR3: CASPTTTDVKQFF
DNA: TGCGCCAGTCCGACTACGACGGACGTTAAGCAGTTCTTC
J: TRBJ2-1
V: TRBV23-1
length: 13
D: NA

CDR3: CASSLIEETEAFF
DNA: TGTGCCAGCAGCTTAATTGAGGAAACTGAAGCTTTCTTT
J: TRBJ1-1
V: TRBV7-9
length: 13
D: NA

CDR3: CASSEYGTGGYEQYF
DNA: TGTGCCAGCAGTGAATACGGGACAGGGGGCTACGAGCAGTACTTC
J: TRBJ2-7
V: TRBV25-1
length: 15
D: TRBD1

CDR3: CASSGLPGEQYF
DNA: TGTGCCAGCAGTGGGTTACCGGGCGAGCAGTACTTC
J: TRBJ2-7
V: TRBV2
length: 12
D: NA

CDR3: CASSRQGNTEAFF
DNA: TGTGCCAGCAGCCGACAGGGCAACACTGAAGCTTTCTTT
J: TRBJ1-1
V: TRBV6-5
length: 13
D: TRBD1